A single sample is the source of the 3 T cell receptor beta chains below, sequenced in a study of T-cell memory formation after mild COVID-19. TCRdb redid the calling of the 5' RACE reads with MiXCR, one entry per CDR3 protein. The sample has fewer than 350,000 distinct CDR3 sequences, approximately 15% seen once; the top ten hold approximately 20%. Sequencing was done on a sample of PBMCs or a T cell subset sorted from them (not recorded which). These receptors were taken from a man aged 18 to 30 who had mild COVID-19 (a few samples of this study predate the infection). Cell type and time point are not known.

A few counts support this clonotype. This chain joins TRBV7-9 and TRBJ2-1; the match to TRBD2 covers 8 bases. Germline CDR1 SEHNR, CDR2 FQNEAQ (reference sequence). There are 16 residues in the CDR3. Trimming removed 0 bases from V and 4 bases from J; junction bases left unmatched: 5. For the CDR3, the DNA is TGTGCCAGCAGCTTAGCATTAGCGGGGACTTACAATGAGCAGTTCTTC. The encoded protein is CASSLALAGTYNEQFF. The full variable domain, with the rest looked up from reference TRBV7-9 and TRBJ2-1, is DTGVSQNPRHKITKRGQNVTFRCDPISEHNRLYWYRQTLGQGPEFLTYFQNEAQLEKSRLLSDRFSAERPKGSFSTLEIQRTEQGDSAMYLCASSLALAGTYNEQFFGPGTRLTVL.

CDR3 DNA: TGTGCCAGCAGCTCTGGGACTACCAGCACAGATACGCAGTATTTT. This encodes CASSSGTTSTDTQYF. The rearrangement links TRBV7-6 to TRBJ2-3, with TRBD2 matching 7 bases. CDR1 SGHVS and CDR2 FNYEAQ come from the germline V gene. The CDR3 spans 15 residues. V gave up 4 bases and J gave up 0 bases; unmatched junction bases: 4. Full variable domain (missing parts from reference TRBV7-6 and TRBJ2-3): GAGVSQSPRYKVTKRGQDVALRCDPISGHVSLYWYRQALGQGPEFLTYFNYEAQQDKSGLPNDRFSAERPEGSISTLTIQRTEQRDSAMYRCASSSGTTSTDTQYFGPGTRLTVL.

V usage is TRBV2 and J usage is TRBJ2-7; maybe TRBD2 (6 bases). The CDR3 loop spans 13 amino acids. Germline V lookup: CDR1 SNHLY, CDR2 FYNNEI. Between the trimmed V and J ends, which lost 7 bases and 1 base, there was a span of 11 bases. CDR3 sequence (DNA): TGTGCCAGCACCGGGCTAGCGTCCTACGAGCAGTACGTC. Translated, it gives CASTGLASYEQYV.